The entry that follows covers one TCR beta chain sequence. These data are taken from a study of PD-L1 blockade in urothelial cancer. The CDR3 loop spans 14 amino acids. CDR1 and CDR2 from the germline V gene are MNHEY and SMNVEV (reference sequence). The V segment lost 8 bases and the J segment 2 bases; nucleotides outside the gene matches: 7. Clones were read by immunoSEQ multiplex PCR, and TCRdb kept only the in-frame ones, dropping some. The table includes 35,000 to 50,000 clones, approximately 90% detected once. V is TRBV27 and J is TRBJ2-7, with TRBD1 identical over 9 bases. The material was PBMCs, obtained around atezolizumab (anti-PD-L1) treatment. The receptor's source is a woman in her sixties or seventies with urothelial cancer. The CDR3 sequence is CASGTGTYPYEQYF. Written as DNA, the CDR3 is TGTGCCAGCGGGACAGGGACGTACCCCTACGAGCAGTACTTC.